These T cell receptor beta chains were read from a single sample in a study of blood T cell repertoires in COVID-19. The method was immunoSEQ multiplex PCR; TCRdb's version includes in-frame clones alone and lacks a portion of them. Counted here are nearly 25,000 clones, 55% to 85% occurring once; the ten biggest clones make up less than 55%. Source material: peripheral blood. The receptor set was obtained from a woman older than 75 with acute or convalescent COVID-19. The CDR3 runs from the conserved cysteine through the conserved F or W. The D gene is left open where the match is weak. The size of a clone is reported for some rows only, either as once, few or many, or as a class for expanded clones.

v_call	clone_size	j_call	d_call	cdr3_aa	cdr3_nt
TRBV19	NA	TRBJ1-4	NA	CASSSAMANEKLFF	TGTGCCAGTAGCTCAGCGATGGCTAATGAAAAACTGTTTTTT
TRBV6-2/TRBV6-3	NA	TRBJ1-1	NA	CASSYSQFDEAFF	TGTGCCAGCAGTTACTCACAGTTCGATGAAGCTTTCTTT
TRBV27	few	TRBJ2-5	NA	CASSLQGMGETQYF	TGTGCCAGCAGTTTACAGGGGATGGGGGAGACCCAGTACTTC
TRBV18	NA	TRBJ2-7	TRBD2	CASSLGSGTSGVPGYF	TGTGCCAGCTCACTGGGATCCGGGACTAGCGGGGTACCGGGGTACTTC
TRBV19	few	TRBJ1-2	TRBD1	CASSMGTGGYGYTF	TGTGCCAGTAGTATGGGGACAGGCGGCTATGGCTACACCTTC
TRBV7-8	NA	TRBJ2-1	TRBD2	CASSGGLVSDEQFF	TGTGCCAGCAGCGGGGGACTAGTGAGCGATGAGCAGTTCTTC
TRBV10-3	NA	TRBJ2-3	NA	CAIASLGTDTQYF	TGTGCCATCGCGTCCCTCGGCACAGATACGCAGTATTTT
TRBV7-2	once	TRBJ1-1	NA	CASSFYLTGSTEAFF	TGTGCCAGCAGCTTTTACTTGACAGGTTCTACTGAAGCTTTCTTT
TRBV18	many	TRBJ2-1	TRBD2	CASSPPQTSGGGNEQFF	TGTGCCAGCTCACCACCTCAGACTAGCGGGGGCGGGAATGAGCAGTTCTTC
TRBV7-4	NA	TRBJ2-7	NA	CASSLGAGVANSYEQYF	TGTGCCAGCAGCTTAGGGGCCGGGGTAGCGAATTCCTACGAGCAGTACTTC
TRBV7-9	NA	TRBJ1-4	NA	CASSVNTVVEKLFF	TGTGCCAGCAGCGTAAATACAGTGGTAGAAAAACTGTTTTTT
TRBV2	NA	TRBJ2-1	TRBD2	CASVELAGGGNEQFF	TGTGCCAGCGTGGAACTAGCGGGAGGGGGTAATGAGCAGTTCTTC
TRBV6-5	NA	TRBJ1-1	NA	CASRHNVNTEAFF	TGTGCCAGCAGACACAACGTGAACACTGAAGCTTTCTTT
TRBV18	NA	TRBJ2-7	TRBD2	CASSPKGTSDFYEQYF	TGTGCCAGCTCACCAAAGGGGACTAGCGATTTCTACGAGCAGTACTTC
TRBV12-5	NA	TRBJ2-7	TRBD1	CASGSTGQGVDEQYF	TGTGCTAGTGGTTCCACGGGACAGGGGGTCGACGAGCAGTACTTC
TRBV3-1/TRBV3-2	NA	TRBJ2-5	NA	CASSRGTIQETQYF	TGTGCCAGCAGCCGGGGGACAATACAAGAGACCCAGTACTTC
TRBV30	once	TRBJ1-2	NA	CAWKRVPSYGYTF	TGTGCCTGGAAGAGGGTCCCCTCCTATGGCTACACCTTC
TRBV4-1	NA	TRBJ2-3	NA	CASSLRDTTHSTDTQYF	TGCGCCAGCAGCCTCCGGGACACTACCCATAGCACAGATACGCAGTATTTT
TRBV2	NA	TRBJ2-1	NA	CASSDELASYNEQFF	TGTGCCAGCAGTGATGAGCTAGCGTCCTACAATGAGCAGTTCTTC
TRBV5-1	NA	TRBJ2-3	NA	CASRRGGVADTQYF	TGCGCCAGCAGGAGGGGGGGAGTGGCAGATACGCAGTATTTT
TRBV7-2	few	TRBJ1-4	TRBD1	CASSFDRGTNEKLFF	TGTGCCAGCAGCTTCGACAGGGGAACTAATGAAAAACTGTTTTTT
TRBV2	NA	TRBJ2-7	NA	CASSRTFSYEQYF	TGTGCCAGCAGTCGGACTTTCTCCTACGAGCAGTACTTC
TRBV6-5	NA	TRBJ2-7	NA	CASRPRQNYEQYF	TGTGCCAGCAGGCCACGACAGAACTACGAGCAGTACTTC
TRBV27	NA	TRBJ1-1	TRBD1	CASSLTGFTEAFF	TGTGCCAGCAGTCTGACAGGGTTCACTGAAGCTTTCTTT
TRBV27	NA	TRBJ1-1	NA	CASSLWAGVRSTTEAFF	TGTGCCAGCAGTTTATGGGCAGGGGTGCGTTCGACCACTGAAGCTTTCTTT
TRBV14	NA	TRBJ2-5	NA	CASSQAATPTQYF	TGTGCCAGCAGCCAAGCGGCGACTCCGACCCAGTACTTC
TRBV2	few	TRBJ1-5	TRBD1	CASRPDRMSNQPQHF	TGTGCCAGCAGGCCGGACAGGATGAGCAATCAGCCCCAGCATTTT
TRBV27	NA	TRBJ2-5	TRBD2	CASSLSRGLAGGETQYF	TGTGCCAGCAGTTTATCGCGGGGACTAGCGGGGGGAGAGACCCAGTACTTC
TRBV5-1	NA	TRBJ1-6	NA	CASSLVTGTSLDSPLHF	TGCGCCAGCAGCTTGGTTACGGGAACCTCGTTGGATTCACCCCTCCACTTT
TRBV27	few	TRBJ1-2	TRBD1	CASSSLGTGDHGYTF	TGTGCCAGCAGTTCCCTTGGGACAGGGGACCATGGCTACACCTTC
TRBV7-2	NA	TRBJ2-1	NA	CASSPLENEQFF	TGTGCCAGCAGCCCACTTGAAAATGAGCAGTTCTTC
TRBV10-3	NA	TRBJ1-1	TRBD1	CAITFDRDTEAFF	TGTGCCATCACTTTCGACAGGGACACTGAAGCTTTCTTT
TRBV25-1	NA	TRBJ2-7	TRBD2	CASRDSRAGGRYEQYF	TGTGCCAGCAGGGATTCCCGAGCGGGAGGGAGGTACGAGCAGTACTTC
TRBV7-2	NA	TRBJ2-1	NA	CASSLAVLPGVLRGSRYNEQFF	TGTGCCAGCAGCTTAGCAGTGCTACCTGGTGTTTTACGGGGTTCACGATACAATGAGCAGTTCTTC
TRBV7-8	NA	TRBJ2-5	NA	CASSSTGRGEETQYF	TGTGCCAGCAGCTCGACCGGGAGAGGGGAGGAGACCCAGTACTTC
TRBV6-2/TRBV6-3	NA	TRBJ2-1	NA	CASSYRDSYNEQFF	TGTGCCAGCAGTTACCGGGACTCCTACAATGAGCAGTTCTTC
TRBV5-1	NA	TRBJ2-3	NA	CASSLASGGASTDTQYF	TGCGCCAGCAGCTTGGCCAGTGGGGGGGCTAGCACAGATACGCAGTATTTT
TRBV12-3/TRBV12-4	many	TRBJ2-7	NA	CASSFWSYEQYF	TGTGCCAGCAGTTTTTGGAGCTACGAGCAGTACTTC
TRBV2	NA	TRBJ1-1	NA	CASSVNRNTEAFF	TGTGCCAGCAGTGTGAACAGGAACACTGAAGCTTTCTTT
TRBV3-1/TRBV3-2	NA	TRBJ1-5	NA	CASSQSASAGNQPQHF	TGTGCCAGCAGCCAATCTGCGTCGGCAGGGAATCAGCCCCAGCATTTT
TRBV29-1	NA	TRBJ2-6	NA	CSVVAGQGANVLTF	TGCAGCGTTGTCGCGGGACAGGGGGCCAACGTCCTGACTTTC
TRBV5-4	few	TRBJ2-7	NA	CASSFDRQATYEQYF	TGTGCCAGCAGCTTCGACCGACAGGCCACCTACGAGCAGTACTTC
TRBV6-6	NA	TRBJ2-2	NA	CASSYSGTSGELFF	TGTGCCAGCAGTTACTCCGGGACATCCGGGGAGCTGTTTTTT
TRBV4-3	NA	TRBJ2-1	TRBD2	CASSHGLAGAADEQFF	TGCGCCAGCAGCCATGGACTAGCGGGAGCCGCGGATGAGCAGTTCTTC
TRBV21-1	NA	TRBJ2-7	NA	CASSKDWIGEQYF	TGTGCCAGCAGTAAGGACTGGATAGGCGAGCAGTACTTC
TRBV5-1	NA	TRBJ2-7	NA	CASSLYGSPSYEQYF	TGCGCCAGCAGCTTGTATGGCAGTCCCTCCTACGAGCAGTACTTC
TRBV7-2	NA	TRBJ2-1	NA	CASSDSNEQFF	TGTGCCAGCAGCGACTCCAATGAGCAGTTCTTC
TRBV11-2	few	TRBJ2-3	TRBD2	CASSPASGRSPDTQYF	TGTGCCAGCAGCCCCGCCAGCGGGAGGTCCCCAGATACGCAGTATTTT
TRBV29-1	NA	TRBJ1-1	NA	CSVSAGNMNTEAFF	TGCAGCGTTTCCGCGGGAAACATGAACACTGAAGCTTTCTTT
TRBV5-6	once	TRBJ1-2	TRBD1	CASSIVQGDGYTF	TGTGCCAGCAGCATAGTCCAGGGGGATGGCTACACCTTC
TRBV2	NA	TRBJ1-4	NA	CAKQGSNEKLFF	TGTGCCAAACAGGGATCTAATGAAAAACTGTTTTTT
TRBV9	NA	TRBJ1-6	NA	CASSADRGYNSPLHF	TGTGCCAGCAGCGCGGACAGAGGGTATAATTCACCCCTCCACTTT
TRBV18	NA	TRBJ2-2	TRBD1	CASSPTGGTFITGELFF	TGTGCCAGCTCACCAACAGGGGGAACGTTTATCACCGGGGAGCTGTTTTTT